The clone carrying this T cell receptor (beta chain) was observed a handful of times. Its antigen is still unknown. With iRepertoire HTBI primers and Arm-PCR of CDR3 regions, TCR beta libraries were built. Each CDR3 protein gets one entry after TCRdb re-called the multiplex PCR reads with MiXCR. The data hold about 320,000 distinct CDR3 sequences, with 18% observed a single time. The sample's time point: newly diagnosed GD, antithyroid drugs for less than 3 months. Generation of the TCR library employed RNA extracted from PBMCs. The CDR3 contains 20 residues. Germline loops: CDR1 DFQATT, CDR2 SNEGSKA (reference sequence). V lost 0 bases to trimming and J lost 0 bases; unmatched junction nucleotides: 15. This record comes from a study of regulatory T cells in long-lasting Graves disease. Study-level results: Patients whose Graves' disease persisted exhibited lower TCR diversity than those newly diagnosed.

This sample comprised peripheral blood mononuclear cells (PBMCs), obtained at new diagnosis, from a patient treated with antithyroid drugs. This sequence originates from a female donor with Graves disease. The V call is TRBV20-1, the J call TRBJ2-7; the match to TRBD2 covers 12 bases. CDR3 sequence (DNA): TGCAGTGCTAGAGATGAACCACTAGCGGGAGGACCTTTAAGCTCCTACGAGCAGTACTTC. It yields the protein CSARDEPLAGGPLSSYEQYF.